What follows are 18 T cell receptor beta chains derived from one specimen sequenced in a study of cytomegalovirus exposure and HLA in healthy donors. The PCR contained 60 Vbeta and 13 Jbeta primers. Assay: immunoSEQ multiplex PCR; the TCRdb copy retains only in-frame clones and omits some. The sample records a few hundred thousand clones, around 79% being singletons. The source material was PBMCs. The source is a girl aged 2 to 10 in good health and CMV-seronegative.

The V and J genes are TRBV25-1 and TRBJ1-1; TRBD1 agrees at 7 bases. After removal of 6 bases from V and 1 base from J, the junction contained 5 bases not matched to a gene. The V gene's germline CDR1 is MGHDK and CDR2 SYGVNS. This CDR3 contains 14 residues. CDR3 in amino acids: CASRADRPNTEAFF. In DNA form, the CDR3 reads TGTGCCAGCAGGGCGGACAGGCCGAACACTGAAGCTTTCTTT.

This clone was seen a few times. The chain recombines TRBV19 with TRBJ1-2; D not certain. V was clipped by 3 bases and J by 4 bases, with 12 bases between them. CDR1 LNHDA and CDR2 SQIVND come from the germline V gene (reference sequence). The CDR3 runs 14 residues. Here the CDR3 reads CASSMRVNAYGYTF. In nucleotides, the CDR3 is TGTGCCAGTAGTATGAGGGTGAACGCCTATGGCTACACCTTC.

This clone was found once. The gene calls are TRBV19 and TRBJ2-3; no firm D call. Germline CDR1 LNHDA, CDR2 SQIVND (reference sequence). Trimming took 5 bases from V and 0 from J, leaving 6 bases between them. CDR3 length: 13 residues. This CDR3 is CASSSPSTDTQYF. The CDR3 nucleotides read TGTGCCAGTAGTTCCCCTAGCACAGATACGCAGTATTTT.

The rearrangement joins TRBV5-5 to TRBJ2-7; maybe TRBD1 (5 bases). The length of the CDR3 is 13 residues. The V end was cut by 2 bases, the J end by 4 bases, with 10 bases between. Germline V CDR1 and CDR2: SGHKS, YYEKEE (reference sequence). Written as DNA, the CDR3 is TGTGCCAGCAGCTTAATCCAGGGATACGAGCAGTACTTC. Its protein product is CASSLIQGYEQYF. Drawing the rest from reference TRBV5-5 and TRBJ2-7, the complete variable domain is DAGVTQSPTHLIKTRGQQVTLRCSPISGHKSVSWYQQVLGQGPQFIFQYYEKEERGRGNFPDRFSARQFPNYSSELNVNALLLGDSALYLCASSLIQGYEQYFGPGTRLTVT.

The CDR3: CAISEARQSETQYF. CDR3 sequence (DNA): TGTGCCATCAGTGAAGCGAGACAGTCGGAGACCCAGTACTTC. The chain is built from TRBV10-3 and TRBJ2-5, with a weak D call TRBD1 (5 bases). The CDR3 runs 14 residues. V was trimmed by 3 bases and J by 5 bases, leaving 13 bases between them. Germline V gives CDR1 ENHRY, CDR2 SYGVKD.

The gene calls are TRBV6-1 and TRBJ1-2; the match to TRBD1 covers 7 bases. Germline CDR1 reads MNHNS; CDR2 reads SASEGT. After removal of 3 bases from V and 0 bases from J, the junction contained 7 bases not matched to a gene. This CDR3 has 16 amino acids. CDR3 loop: CASSEPRDRANYGYTF. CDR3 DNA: TGTGCCAGCAGTGAGCCACGGGACAGAGCTAACTATGGCTACACCTTC.

This CDR3 reads CASRAPTGAYEQYF. CDR3 nucleotides: TGTGCCAGCAGAGCTCCGACAGGGGCCTACGAGCAGTACTTC. The chain recombines TRBV7-9 with TRBJ2-7, with 8 bases that match TRBD1. This CDR3 contains 14 residues. J gave up 2 bases and V 6 bases, and 6 bases lay outside the gene matches. From germline, CDR1 is SEHNR and CDR2 FQNEAQ (reference sequence).

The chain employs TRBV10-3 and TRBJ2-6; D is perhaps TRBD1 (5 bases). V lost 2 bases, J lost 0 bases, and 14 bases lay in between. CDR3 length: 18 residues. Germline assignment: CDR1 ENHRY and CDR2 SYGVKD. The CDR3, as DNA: TGTGCCATCAGTGAGCTTCTACAGGAGACCTCTGGGGCCAACGTCCTGACTTTC. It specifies CAISELLQETSGANVLTF.

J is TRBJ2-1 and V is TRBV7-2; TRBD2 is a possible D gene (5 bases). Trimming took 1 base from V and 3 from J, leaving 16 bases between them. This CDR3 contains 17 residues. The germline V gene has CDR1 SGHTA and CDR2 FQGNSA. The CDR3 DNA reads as TGTGCCAGCAGCTTAGTGACCCTCCGTGAGGGCTACAATGAGCAGTTCTTC. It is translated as CASSLVTLREGYNEQFF.

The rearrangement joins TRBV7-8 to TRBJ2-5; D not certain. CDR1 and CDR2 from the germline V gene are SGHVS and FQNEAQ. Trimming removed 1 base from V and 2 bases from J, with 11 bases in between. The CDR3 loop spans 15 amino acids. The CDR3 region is CASSLGGTTQETQYF. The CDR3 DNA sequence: TGTGCCAGCAGCTTAGGAGGAACCACGCAAGAGACCCAGTACTTC.

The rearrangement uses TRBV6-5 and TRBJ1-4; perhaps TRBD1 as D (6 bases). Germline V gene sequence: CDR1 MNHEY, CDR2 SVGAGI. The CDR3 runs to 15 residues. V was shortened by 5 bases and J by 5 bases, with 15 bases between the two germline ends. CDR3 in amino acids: CASSRKGEPNEKLFF. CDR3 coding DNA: TGTGCCAGCAGTCGAAAGGGGGAGCCCAATGAAAAACTGTTTTTT.

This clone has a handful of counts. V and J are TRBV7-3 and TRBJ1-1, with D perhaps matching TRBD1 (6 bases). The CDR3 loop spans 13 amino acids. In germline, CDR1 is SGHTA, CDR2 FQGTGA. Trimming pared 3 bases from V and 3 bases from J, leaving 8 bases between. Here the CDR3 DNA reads TGTGCCAGCAGCTTCCACAGGGACACTGAAGCTTTCTTT. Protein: CASSFHRDTEAFF.

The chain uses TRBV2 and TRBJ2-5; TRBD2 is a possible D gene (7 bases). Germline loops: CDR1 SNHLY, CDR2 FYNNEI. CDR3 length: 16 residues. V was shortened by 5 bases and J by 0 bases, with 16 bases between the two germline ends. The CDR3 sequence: CASSYGGGGHQETQYF. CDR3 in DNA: TGTGCCAGCAGTTACGGGGGAGGGGGACACCAAGAGACCCAGTACTTC.

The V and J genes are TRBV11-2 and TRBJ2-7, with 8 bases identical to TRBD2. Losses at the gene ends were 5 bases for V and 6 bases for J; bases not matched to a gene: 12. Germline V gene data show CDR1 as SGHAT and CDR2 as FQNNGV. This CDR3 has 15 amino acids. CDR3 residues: CASSPQGLVPSEQYF. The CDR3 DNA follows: TGTGCCAGCAGCCCCCAGGGACTAGTTCCCTCCGAGCAGTACTTC.

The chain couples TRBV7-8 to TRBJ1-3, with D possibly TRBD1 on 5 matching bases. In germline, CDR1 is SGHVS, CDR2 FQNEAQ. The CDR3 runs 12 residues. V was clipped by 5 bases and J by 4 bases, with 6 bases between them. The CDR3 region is CASSQGGNTIYF. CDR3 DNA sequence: TGTGCCAGCAGCCAGGGAGGAAACACCATATATTTT.

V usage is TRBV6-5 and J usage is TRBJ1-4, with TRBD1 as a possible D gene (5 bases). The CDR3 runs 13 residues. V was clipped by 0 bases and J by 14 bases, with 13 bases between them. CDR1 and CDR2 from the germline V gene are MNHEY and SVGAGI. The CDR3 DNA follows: TGTGCCAGCAGTTACTCCCTTTCGGGACTTCTGTTTTTT. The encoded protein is CASSYSLSGLLFF.

The chain's CDR3 is CASRGQGTEAFF. The CDR3 nucleotides read TGTGCCAGCAGGGGACAGGGAACTGAAGCTTTCTTT. The chain employs TRBV6-5 and TRBJ1-1, with 9 positions matching TRBD1. The germline gives CDR1 MNHEY, CDR2 SVGAGI. CDR3 length equals 12 residues. The V gene end was trimmed by 6 bases and the J gene end by 5 bases; junction bases not matched to a gene: 1.

The CDR3 DNA is TGTGCCAGTAGTATTGGGGGACAGGGGGTCTATGATACGCAGTATTTT. Amino acids: CASSIGGQGVYDTQYF. J is TRBJ2-3 and V is TRBV19; TRBD1 matches at 11 bases. This CDR3 comprises 16 residues. Germline V gene lookup returns CDR1 LNHDA and CDR2 SQIVND (reference sequence). The V gene end was trimmed by 3 bases and the J gene end by 6 bases; junction bases not matched to a gene: 8.